Listed here are 9 T cell receptor beta chains from one sample, sequenced in a study of blood T cell repertoires in COVID-19. Produced via immunoSEQ multiplex PCR; TCRdb's table is partial and in-frame only. This table holds 200,000 or so clones, roughly 81% found once. The sequencing sample was made of peripheral blood. The receptors come from a woman aged 80 or over with COVID-19, enrolled during active disease.

As DNA, the CDR3 is TGTGCCAGCTCACCATCTAGGGGTTTACGGGGGACAGATACGCAGTATTTT. Its protein product is CASSPSRGLRGTDTQYF. This chain connects TRBV18 to TRBJ2-3; a possible D gene is TRBD2 (6 bases). Between the trimmed V and J ends, which lost 2 bases and 3 bases, there was a span of 18 bases. The CDR3 runs to 17 residues. Germline V gene data show CDR1 as KGHSH and CDR2 as LQKENI.

The CDR3 sequence: CASSVSGQGATEAFF. The CDR3 bases are TGTGCCAGCAGCGTATCGGGACAGGGGGCCACTGAAGCTTTCTTT. The chain uses TRBV9 and TRBJ1-1; TRBD1 aligns across 12 bases. The V and J ends lost 1 base and 4 bases, in that order; junction bases with no gene match: 2. The CDR3 totals 15 residues. Germline V gives CDR1 SGDLS, CDR2 YYNGEE.

This clone has at least ten counts. The V call is TRBV28, the J call TRBJ2-7; 10 bases align to TRBD2. Looked up from germline, CDR1 is MDHEN and CDR2 is SYDVKM. This CDR3 spans 16 amino acids. The V segment lost 5 bases and the J segment 2 bases; nucleotides outside the gene matches: 9. In DNA, the CDR3 is TGTGCCAGCAGTCCCCCCTTAGCGGGAGGAACCTACGAGCAGTACTTC. It encodes CASSPPLAGGTYEQYF.

The chain uses TRBV15 and TRBJ1-1, with D unresolved. The V end was cut by 1 base, the J end by 1 base, with 7 bases between. The germline V gene encodes CDR1 LNHNV and CDR2 YYDKDF (reference sequence). This CDR3 comprises 14 residues. CDR3 in amino acids: CATSRGDSNTEAFF. The CDR3 bases are TGTGCCACCAGCAGAGGAGACTCGAACACTGAAGCTTTCTTT.

The V call is TRBV14, the J call TRBJ1-1, with D perhaps matching TRBD1 (5 bases). Germline CDR1 SGHDN, CDR2 FVKESK. CDR3 size: 15 residues. V lost 6 bases to trimming and J lost 0 bases, with 14 bases between them. The CDR3 is CASSPYRRMNTEAFF. Written as DNA, the CDR3 is TGTGCCAGCAGTCCCTACAGGAGAATGAACACTGAAGCTTTCTTT.

This chain uses TRBV18 with TRBJ2-1; 8 bases line up with TRBD2. The CDR3 sequence is 20 residues long. Germline-derived CDR1 and CDR2 are KGHSH and LQKENI. The V segment lost 6 bases and the J segment 0 bases; nucleotides outside the gene matches: 19. The CDR3 sequence is CASSSRGEAGEHSSYNEQFF. The CDR3 DNA is TGTGCCAGCTCTTCGAGGGGGGAAGCGGGAGAACATTCCTCCTACAATGAGCAGTTCTTC.

The chain recombines TRBV27 with TRBJ2-1; D might be TRBD1 (6 bases). V dropped 4 bases and J dropped 0 bases, with 13 bases sitting between them. Germline V gives CDR1 MNHEY, CDR2 SMNVEV (reference sequence). The CDR3 contains 16 residues. The CDR3: CASSSLQGSSYNEQFF. The CDR3 DNA reads TGTGCCAGCAGTTCCCTACAGGGTAGCTCCTACAATGAGCAGTTCTTC.

The V gene is TRBV4-2, the J gene TRBJ2-7, with 9 bases fitting TRBD2. The V and J ends lost 0 bases and 1 base, in that order; junction bases with no gene match: 10. This CDR3 spans 18 amino acids. The V gene's germline CDR1 is LGHNA and CDR2 YNFKEQ. The CDR3 sequence is CASSQEIGEREDSYEQYF. CDR3 coding DNA: TGTGCCAGCAGCCAAGAAATTGGTGAGCGGGAGGATTCCTACGAGCAGTACTTC.

The V gene is TRBV10-3, the J gene TRBJ1-5; TRBD1 matches 10 bases. V shed 8 bases and J 3 bases; nucleotides not matched to a gene: 1. The CDR3 is 13 residues long. The germline V gene has CDR1 ENHRY and CDR2 SYGVKD. Here the CDR3 reads CAIGTGDNQPQHF. DNA of the CDR3: TGTGCCATCGGGACAGGGGACAATCAGCCCCAGCATTTT.